Listed below are T cell receptor beta chains from one sample, sequenced in a study of early T cells in non-severe SARS-CoV-2 infection. TCRdb re-called the 5' RACE reads through MiXCR, storing one row per CDR3 protein. The sample consists of approximately 89,000 distinct CDR3 sequences, around 15% of them appearing once. Specimen: whole blood. The receptors stem from an adult who was a healthcare worker with PCR-confirmed SARS-CoV-2 infection or an uninfected control (not recorded which). CDR3s include the opening cysteine and the closing phenylalanine or tryptophan. D genes are given only for firm matches. Size is omitted from some rows. Given values are once, few, many or a class for expanded clones.

J gene | V gene | D gene | clone size | CDR3 DNA | CDR3 protein
TRBJ2-1 | TRBV7-8 | . | few | TGTGCCAGCAACGCCCTGGGGCGGGCCACCTACAATGAGCAGTTCTTC | CASNALGRATYNEQFF
TRBJ2-3 | TRBV9 | TRBD2 | few | TGTGCCAGCAGCGTAGTGCGGGGGGGCACAGATACGCAGTATTTT | CASSVVRGGTDTQYF
TRBJ2-3 | TRBV11-2 | . | few | TGTGCCAGCAGCTTACGGGACACGCCGTTTCCCGATACGCAGTATTTT | CASSLRDTPFPDTQYF
TRBJ2-7 | TRBV5-1 | . | few | TGCGCCAGCAGCACCCATTACGAGCAGTACTTC | CASSTHYEQYF
TRBJ1-1 | TRBV10-1 | . | few | TGCGCCAGCAGTGAGTTCCAGGGCGCTGAAGCTTTCTTT | CASSEFQGAEAFF
TRBJ2-3 | TRBV12-3/TRBV12-4 | . | many | TGTGCCAGCAGGGACGGGTACACAGATACGCAGTATTTT | CASRDGYTDTQYF
TRBJ2-7 | TRBV12-3/TRBV12-4 | TRBD1 | . | TGTGCCAGCAGTTTTCGGTGGACAGGAGCAATCTACGAGCAGTACTTC | CASSFRWTGAIYEQYF
TRBJ1-2 | TRBV29-1 | . | few | TGCAGCGTTGAATTTCCGGCCTATGGCTACACCTTC | CSVEFPAYGYTF
TRBJ2-7 | TRBV2 | . | . | TGTGCCAACAGGGGACTGAACTACGAGCAGTACTTC | CANRGLNYEQYF
TRBJ2-1 | TRBV5-6 | . | many | TGTGCCAGCAGCTTTGGACTAACTTACAATGAGCAGTTCTTC | CASSFGLTYNEQFF
TRBJ1-4 | TRBV28 | . | many | TGTGCCAGCAGTTTAGACCTAAAAGCAACTAATGAAAAACTGTTTTTT | CASSLDLKATNEKLFF
TRBJ2-3 | TRBV3-1 | . | few | TGTGCCAGCAGCCAAGGACAGCGGCGCACAGATACGCAGTATTTT | CASSQGQRRTDTQYF
TRBJ2-5 | TRBV3-1 | . | many | TGTGCCAGCAGCCAATGGGGCGAGACCCAGTACTTC | CASSQWGETQYF
TRBJ1-1 | TRBV3-1 | . | many | TGTGCCAGCAGCCAAGATCTGGGCACTCAAGCTTTCTTT | CASSQDLGTQAFF
TRBJ1-1 | TRBV15 | . | many | TGTGCCACCAGCAGCGGTCCGATGAACACTGAAGCTTTCTTT | CATSSGPMNTEAFF
TRBJ1-1 | TRBV27 | . | few | TGTGCCAGCAGTTTGGGGCGCCCGAACACTGAAGCTTTCTTT | CASSLGRPNTEAFF
TRBJ1-2 | TRBV29-1 | . | few | TGCAGCGTTGACTCAGTCACAGGCGCTCATCTTGGCTACACCTTC | CSVDSVTGAHLGYTF
TRBJ2-1 | TRBV18 | . | few | TGTGCCAGCTCACCACCAGGGACAGGGACTAGGAATGAGCAGTTCTTC | CASSPPGTGTRNEQFF
TRBJ2-2 | TRBV6-4 | . | medium-sized | TGTGCCAGCAGTGGCCAGGACACCGGGGAGCTGTTTTTT | CASSGQDTGELFF
TRBJ1-1 | TRBV5-4 | . | many | TGTGCCAGCAGCCCTTGGAGGGGGAAATCCGCTGAAGCTTTCTTT | CASSPWRGKSAEAFF
TRBJ2-3 | TRBV11-3 | . | . | TGTGCCAGCAGCTTAGTCCGACAAGCAGATACGCAGTATTTT | CASSLVRQADTQYF
TRBJ2-7 | TRBV2 | . | . | TGTGCCAGCGCCGCCCGAGGGGCCTACGAGCAGTACTTC | CASAARGAYEQYF
TRBJ2-2 | TRBV7-9 | TRBD1 | many | TGTGCCAGCAGCTTCCGGACAGGGTTGACCGGGGAGCTGTTTTTT | CASSFRTGLTGELFF